The present entry profiles one T cell receptor (beta chain) with its context. This clonotype was observed a few times. Its recognized antigen is unknown. It has no much larger one-base neighbor in the sample; base qualities were not kept. Cut back by 4 bases and 4 bases, the V and J ends lie 11 bases apart. CDR1 DFQATT and CDR2 SNEGSKA were looked up in the germline V gene (reference sequence). From cysteine to phenylalanine, the CDR3 is 12 amino acids long. Of all the DNA, just the CDR3 is kept, 36 bases in frame from base 1. The data belong to a study of blood T cells in healthy people across ages (dated by TCRdb to the mid-2010s). Regarding the complete study: In model experiments, roughly one uniquely barcoded TCR beta cDNA molecule per two T cells was captured by template switching. Donors of different ages were randomly distributed across sequencing lanes to avoid experimental bias. Four age groups were formed from the donors: young (average roughly 15 years), middle-aged (approximately 41), aged (62) and long-lived (around 82). Using deep sequencing normalized with unique cDNA molecular identifiers, the study measured how TCR beta repertoire diversity changes with age. Two additional independent replicas of 1 million unique cDNA reads from the same blood draw were analyzed for two donors (one aged 18 to 30 and one aged 80 or older).

Donors were a few dozen systemically healthy Caucasian individuals from Russia aged 6 to 90 years. Each donor gave approximately 9.4 milliliters of peripheral blood, drawn into EDTA-treated Vacutainer tubes. PBMCs were isolated by Ficoll-Paque density-gradient centrifugation, with at least 7 million obtained per sample. Total RNA was extracted from PBMCs with Trizol reagent, with at least 6 micrograms obtained per sample. Naive CD45RAhigh/CD27high T cell percentages were measured by flow cytometry on a PBMC aliquot from every donor. Library generation was performed with 5' RACE. A second roughly 6 to 12 cycle PCR used a sample-barcoded 5' primer and a J-beta primer mix. Each TCR beta cDNA molecule received a unique molecular identifier from a template-switch 5' adaptor carrying 12 random nucleotides. Each sample yielded at least 2.5 million CDR3-containing paired-end reads. All of the RNA was converted into first-strand cDNA using the Mint cDNA synthesis kit, with a TRBC-specific oligonucleotide serving as the primer. After uracil-DNA glycosylase treatment, a first 18-cycle PCR used universal primers M1SS and BC2_uni_R on all cDNA. The paper's processing steps were these. For normalization, 1 million high-quality reads were randomly selected from each sample, with every read carrying a distinct molecular identifier. Reads sharing molecular identifiers were discarded rather than binned into consensus sequences. MiTCR, with a Q25 quality threshold and the strictest error-elimination algorithm, was used for CDR3 identification, clonotype clustering and error correction. Lower-bound total TCR beta diversity was estimated with a nonparametric unseen species model using Euler transformation. The raw public reads went through TCRdb reprocessing: fastp at Q25, MiXCR clone calling, in-frame beta chains kept. CDR3 protein sequences are deduplicated, and each keeps its most common genes and DNA. It is TCRdb's table, rather than the study itself, that gives the V and J calls and clone size. The sample profile shows over 1,500,000 distinct CDR3 sequences; about 39% of them were found once. The ten top clones hold 23% of the sample.

On the study overall, not on this receptor specifically: The percentage of naive T cells measured by flow cytometry correlated strongly with observed TCR beta diversity. Because the CMV infection status of the donors was unknown, age-related changes in expanded clonotypes may potentially have been confounded. Compared with the aged group, the long-lived group had more naive CD4+ T cells, fewer expanded clones and increased TCR diversity, a pattern suggesting age selection. Estimates of total diversity based on one million sequenced T cells were considered lower bounds and underestimates. Since profiling was done on bulk unsorted PBMCs, naive and antigen-experienced compartments could not be conclusively compared. As age increased, observed TCR beta diversity per million T cells dropped in a roughly linear way, and a significant reduction was already evident by age 40.

Sequencing was carried out using blood. The TCR sequence derives from a human donor in good health. The V and J segments used are TRBV20-1 and TRBJ2-7, with no confidently assigned D gene. The CDR3 corresponds to CSANPWGYEQYF. Read as DNA, the sequence is TGCAGTGCTAATCCTTGGGGTTACGAGCAGTACTTC.